The rows below give T cell receptor beta chains drawn from one sample of a study of shared clonotypes between healthy human individuals. Assay: immunoSEQ multiplex PCR; the TCRdb copy retains only in-frame clones and omits some. The data show more than 1,200,000 clones, with roughly 98.5% seen just once and 0.36% held by the top ten. Sequences were obtained from naive CD4+ T cells sorted from blood. The receptors were gathered from a man aged 30-40 years in good health. Each CDR3 is given with its conserved first and last residue. D genes are given only for firm matches. Clone size is stated in some rows and not others, as once, few, many or a class when expanded.

D,J,size,V,CDR3,DNA
.,TRBJ1-3,.,TRBV7-9,CASSLEMGAGNTIYF,TGTGCCAGCAGCTTAGAGATGGGGGCTGGAAACACCATATATTTT
.,TRBJ1-1,.,TRBV5-6,CASSKGGNRVLLTEAFF,TGTGCCAGCAGCAAAGGGGGGAACAGGGTTTTGTTGACTGAAGCTTTCTTT
TRBD1,TRBJ1-3,.,TRBV11-3,CASSRDSGNTIYF,TGTGCCAGCAGCCGGGACAGCGGAAACACCATATATTTT
.,TRBJ2-5,.,TRBV5-4,CASSLGRQETQYF,TGTGCCAGCAGCTTGGGCAGACAAGAGACCCAGTACTTC
.,TRBJ2-1,.,TRBV6-5,CASRDRTGLYHEQFF,TGTGCCAGCAGGGATAGGACGGGACTGTATCATGAGCAGTTCTTC
.,TRBJ1-2,.,TRBV18,CASSPLRVGNAYGYTF,TGTGCCAGCTCACCATTACGTGTTGGGAATGCGTATGGCTACACCTTC
TRBD2,TRBJ2-7,.,TRBV11-1,CASSLGGGYEQYF,TGTGCCAGCAGCTTGGGCGGGGGCTACGAGCAGTACTTC
.,TRBJ2-7,.,TRBV4-1,CASSQEVAYEQYF,TGCGCCAGCAGCCAAGAAGTAGCCTACGAGCAGTACTTC
.,TRBJ2-2,.,TRBV14,CASSSRLANTGELFF,TGTGCCAGCAGCTCACGACTAGCGAACACCGGGGAGCTGTTTTTT
.,TRBJ1-1,.,TRBV18,CASSPRQALNTEAFF,TGTGCCAGCTCACCGAGACAGGCCTTGAACACTGAAGCTTTCTTT
.,TRBJ1-4,.,TRBV28,CASSPHNEKLFF,TGTGCCAGCAGCCCACATAATGAAAAACTGTTTTTT
.,TRBJ2-2,.,TRBV7-9,CASSRPGGELFF,TGTGCCAGCAGCCGCCCTGGCGGGGAGCTGTTTTTT
.,TRBJ2-1,.,TRBV7-9,CASSLPGLANRRNEQFF,TGTGCCAGCAGCCTTCCTGGGCTAGCGAACCGGAGGAATGAGCAGTTCTTC
.,TRBJ1-3,.,TRBV2,CASSEDVRTTNNF,TGTGCCAGCAGTGAAGATGTGAGGACAACTAATAATTTT
.,TRBJ2-3,.,TRBV28,CASSPQGPYTDTQYF,TGTGCCAGCAGCCCCCAAGGACCATACACAGATACGCAGTATTTT
TRBD2,TRBJ2-1,.,TRBV7-9,CASSLAAGVHNEQFF,TGTGCCAGCAGCTTAGCAGCGGGAGTGCACAATGAGCAGTTCTTC
TRBD1,TRBJ2-7,.,TRBV19,CASRNPGTGGYEQYF,TGTGCCAGTAGGAACCCCGGGACAGGGGGATACGAGCAGTACTTC
.,TRBJ2-7,.,TRBV20-1,CSATRTEQYF,TGCAGTGCTACCCGAACCGAGCAGTACTTC
.,TRBJ2-3,.,TRBV9,CASSPPTKDTQYF,TGTGCCAGCAGCCCCCCCACTAAGGATACGCAGTATTTT
.,TRBJ2-7,.,TRBV7-6,CASSERTNAYEQYF,TGTGCCAGCAGCGAAAGGACTAACGCCTACGAGCAGTACTTC
.,TRBJ1-2,.,TRBV6-6,CASSPSNYGYTF,TGTGCCAGCAGCCCCTCTAACTATGGCTACACCTTC
.,TRBJ2-7,.,TRBV19,CASRPGLVGYEQYF,TGTGCCAGTAGGCCGGGCTTGGTTGGCTACGAGCAGTACTTC
.,TRBJ1-1,.,TRBV28,CASIQGGGANTEAFF,TGTGCCAGCATCCAGGGAGGGGGGGCTAACACTGAAGCTTTCTTT
.,TRBJ2-1,once,TRBV29-1,CSVASGNGGEQFF,TGCAGCGTTGCCTCCGGGAATGGGGGTGAGCAGTTCTTC
.,TRBJ2-7,.,TRBV19,CASSILIGQGIYEQYF,TGTGCCAGTAGTATACTTATTGGGCAGGGGATTTACGAGCAGTACTTC
.,TRBJ2-7,.,TRBV25-1,CASRYSAGYEQYF,TGTGCCAGCAGATACTCGGCGGGGTACGAGCAGTACTTC
.,TRBJ1-4,.,TRBV7-9,CASSLSMTGNEKLFF,TGTGCCAGCAGCCTATCCATGACGGGGAATGAAAAACTGTTTTTT
TRBD2,TRBJ2-1,.,TRBV10-3,CAISDRAGGYEQFF,TGTGCCATCAGTGACCGGGCGGGGGGCTATGAGCAGTTCTTC
.,TRBJ2-2,once,TRBV30,CAWSLALNTGELFF,TGTGCCTGGAGTCTGGCCCTTAACACCGGGGAGCTGTTTTTT
TRBD1,TRBJ2-4,.,TRBV28,CASRGTAQNIQYF,TGTGCCAGCAGGGGGACAGCCCAAAACATTCAGTACTTC
TRBD2,TRBJ2-5,once,TRBV5-1,CASSLAGARDETQYF,TGCGCCAGCAGCCTAGCGGGAGCTCGGGATGAGACCCAGTACTTC
TRBD2,TRBJ2-3,.,TRBV5-5,CASSFDLAGAADTQYF,TGTGCCAGCAGCTTTGATCTAGCGGGAGCTGCGGATACGCAGTATTTT
TRBD1,TRBJ1-1,.,TRBV29-1,CSAGTANTEAFF,TGCAGCGCAGGGACAGCGAACACTGAAGCTTTCTTT
TRBD1,TRBJ1-5,.,TRBV6-1,CASRLDRVQQPQHF,TGTGCCAGCCGACTGGACAGGGTCCAACAGCCCCAGCATTTT
TRBD2,TRBJ2-1,.,TRBV5-1,CASRPGLAGVGEQFF,TGCGCCAGCAGGCCGGGACTAGCGGGAGTTGGTGAGCAGTTCTTC
TRBD1,TRBJ1-1,.,TRBV27,CASSNQGAGTLNTEAFF,TGTGCCAGCAGTAATCAGGGGGCCGGAACCTTGAACACTGAAGCTTTCTTT
.,TRBJ2-4,.,TRBV14,CASSQGAAGGGNIQYF,TGTGCCAGCAGCCAAGGGGCCGCGGGCGGTGGTAACATTCAGTACTTC
.,TRBJ1-1,.,TRBV18,CASSPSRDRNTEAFF,TGTGCCAGCTCACCCTCCAGGGACCGGAACACTGAAGCTTTCTTT
.,TRBJ2-5,.,TRBV6-5,CASSYRGYQETQYF,TGTGCCAGCAGTTATCGCGGGTACCAAGAGACCCAGTACTTC
TRBD2,TRBJ2-7,.,TRBV25-1,CASSYSGSRSYEQYF,TGTGCCAGCAGTTATAGCGGGAGTCGCTCCTACGAGCAGTACTTC
.,TRBJ2-3,.,TRBV11-2,CASQTIGHTDTQYF,TGTGCCAGCCAAACGATCGGTCACACAGATACGCAGTATTTT
TRBD2,TRBJ2-5,.,TRBV10-3,CAIRGTSQTQYF,TGTGCCATCAGGGGGACTAGCCAGACCCAGTACTTC